This T cell receptor beta chain was identified in a study of blood T cell repertoires in COVID-19. Sequencing was performed with immunoSEQ multiplex PCR; in TCRdb, only in-frame clones are kept and a portion is missing. This sample carries some 180,000 clones, around 85% of them seen once, and the ten largest clones take 6.2%. The V gene's germline CDR1 is LNHDA and CDR2 SQIVND (reference sequence). With V trimmed by 3 bases and J by 11 bases, 18 bases remained unmatched. CDR3 length: 17 amino acids. Sequencing input: PBMCs or T cells enriched from blood (not recorded which). The J gene is TRBJ2-1, the V gene TRBV19; TRBD2 agrees at 8 bases. The receptor's source is a man in his forties who had recovered from COVID-19. CDR3 bases: TGTGCCAGTAGTATTGGAGCGGGAGCAGGTGGCAGGCACCAGCAGTTCTTC. Translated, it gives CASSIGAGAGGRHQQFF.